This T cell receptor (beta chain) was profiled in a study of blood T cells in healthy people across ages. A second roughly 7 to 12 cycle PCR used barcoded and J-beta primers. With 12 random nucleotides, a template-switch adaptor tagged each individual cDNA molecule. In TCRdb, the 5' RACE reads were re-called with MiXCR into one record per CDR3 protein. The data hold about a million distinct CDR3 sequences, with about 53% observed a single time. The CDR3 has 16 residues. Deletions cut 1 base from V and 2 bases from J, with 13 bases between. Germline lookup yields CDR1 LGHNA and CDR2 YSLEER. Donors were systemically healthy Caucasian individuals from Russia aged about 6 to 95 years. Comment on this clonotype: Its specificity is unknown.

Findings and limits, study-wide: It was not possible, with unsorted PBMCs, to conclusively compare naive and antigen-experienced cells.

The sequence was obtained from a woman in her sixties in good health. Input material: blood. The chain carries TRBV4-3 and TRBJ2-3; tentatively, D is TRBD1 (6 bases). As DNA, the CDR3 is TGCGCCAGCAGCCAAGTTGCAGGGGCCGTCACAGATACGCAGTATTTT. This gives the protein CASSQVAGAVTDTQYF.